The text below deals with one T cell receptor beta chain. The data stem from a study of blood T cells in healthy people across ages. Sample-barcoded 5' priming and a J-beta primer mix drove a second PCR of about 6 to 12 cycles. TCRdb reprocessed the 5' RACE reads via MiXCR and lists one record per CDR3 protein. The sample has 1,500,000 or so distinct CDR3 sequences, around 59% seen once. CDR1 and CDR2 (germline): MNHEY, SMNVEV (reference sequence). CDR3 size: 13 residues. V was pared by 4 bases and J by 0 bases, with 6 bases between. The receptor was isolated from a man aged 18 to 30 in good health. The V call is TRBV27, the J call TRBJ1-1; the D is unclear. Sequencing input: blood. CDR3 DNA: TGTGCCAGCAGTTCGCACATGAACACTGAAGCTTTCTTT. Protein sequence: CASSSHMNTEAFF.